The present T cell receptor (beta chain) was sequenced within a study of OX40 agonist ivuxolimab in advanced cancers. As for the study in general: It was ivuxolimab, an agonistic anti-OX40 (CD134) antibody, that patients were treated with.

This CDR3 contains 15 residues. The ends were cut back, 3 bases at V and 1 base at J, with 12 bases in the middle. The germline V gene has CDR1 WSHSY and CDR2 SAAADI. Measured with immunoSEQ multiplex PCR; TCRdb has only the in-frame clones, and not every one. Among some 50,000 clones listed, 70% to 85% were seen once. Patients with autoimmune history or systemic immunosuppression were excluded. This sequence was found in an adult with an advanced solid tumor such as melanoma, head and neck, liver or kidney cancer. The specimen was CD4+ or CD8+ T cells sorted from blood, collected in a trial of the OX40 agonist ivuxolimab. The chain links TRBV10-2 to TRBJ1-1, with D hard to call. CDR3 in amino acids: CASSEGLMRNTEAFF. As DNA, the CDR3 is TGCGCCAGCAGTGAAGGTCTTATGAGGAACACTGAAGCTTTCTTT.